This TCR beta chain appears in the sequencing data of a study of T cells in narcolepsy (dated by TCRdb to 2016 to 2019). As for the study more broadly: Patients with narcolepsy type 1 or type 2 (NT1, NT2) and healthy control donors were enrolled in the study. The study sought autoreactive T cells targeting hypocretin neuron self-antigens (hypocretin, TRIB2) in narcolepsy patients, using TCR Vbeta sequencing to track clonotypes in blood and CSF.

The CDR3 holds 14 amino acids from the cysteine to the phenylalanine. Just CDR3 DNA is preserved here, 42 bases in frame from base 1. V is cut back by 6 bases and J by 1 base, with 2 bases in the junction unmatched. CDR1 MNHEY and CDR2 SVGAGI were looked up in the germline V gene. Memory CD4+ T cells were sorted ex vivo from peripheral blood of narcolepsy patients and healthy controls for TCR Vbeta sequencing. Concerning this clone: No cognate antigen has been identified for it. Per-base quality was not reported, and no clone a single base away is much larger than it.

Study-wide findings and limitations: Patients and controls had similar numbers of sequenced blood memory CD4+ clonotypes, with averages of around 40,000 in patients and 30,000 to 35,000 in controls. Autoreactive clonotypes were reported to be detected serially in the blood of the same patients and of different patients, but not in the blood of healthy controls. No sequences matching autoreactive T cell clones were present in some of the blood memory CD4+ repertoires from patients and controls. Plots that compared CSF and blood CD4+ T cell clonotypes from the same patient highlighted HCRT-specific and TRIB2-specific autoreactive clonotypes.

The method was the immunoSEQ multiplex PCR assay. Not all clones reach the TCRdb copy of this immuneACCESS table, which keeps in-frame sequences only. Checked studies attribute under half of the gap to unresolved V genes and leave the rest unexplained. The sample table holds some 30,000 clones, of which roughly 86% were seen once. The top ten hold 0.95% to 1.2% of the sample. The clonotype originates from a human donor with narcolepsy. In this chain, TRBV6-5 is recombined with TRBJ2-2; the central 7 bases match TRBD1. Material for sequencing was CD45RA- memory CD4+ T cells from PBMCs. Read against the paper, the sample's cell subset or site label means: memory T cells sorted ex vivo from peripheral blood. The bases read TGTGCCAGCAGGAGGACAGGGAACACCGGGGAGCTGTTTTTT. This codes for CASRRTGNTGELFF.